The rows below give T cell receptor beta chains drawn from one sample of a study of T cell responses to AZD1222 COVID-19 vaccine. Clones were sequenced by immunoSEQ multiplex PCR, and TCRdb holds only the in-frame ones, with some missing. The sample holds under 200,000 clones, just over 90% seen once. This specimen consisted of peripheral blood, obtained on day 0 of AZD1222 vaccination. The receptor set was obtained from an adult in good health. Both conserved end residues are part of each CDR3. A D gene is named only where the DNA matches it firmly. Expanded clones get a size class; other rows say once, few or many, or leave the size out.

cdr3_aa cdr3_nt clone_size j_call v_call d_call
CASSPGQYTDTQYF TGTGCCAGCAGCCCCGGACAGTACACAGATACGCAGTATTTT . TRBJ2-3 TRBV5-4 .
CASSPRRDSYNEQFF TGTGCCAGCTCACCAAGACGTGACTCCTACAATGAGCAGTTCTTC . TRBJ2-1 TRBV18 .
CATIGRGQMNTEAFF TGTGCCACCATAGGGAGAGGACAGATGAACACTGAAGCTTTCTTT once TRBJ1-1 TRBV6-5 .
CASKDLFSPLHF TGTGCCAGCAAGGATCTTTTTTCACCCCTCCACTTT . TRBJ1-6 TRBV6-5 .
CASSDPFGYTF TGTGCCAGCAGTGACCCCTTTGGCTACACCTTC . TRBJ1-2 TRBV6-4 .
CATSRDPRYGYTF TGTGCCACCAGCAGAGATCCACGATATGGCTACACCTTC . TRBJ1-2 TRBV15 .
CASWDRSSYNSPLHF TGTGCCAGTTGGGACAGGAGCTCCTATAATTCACCCCTCCACTTT . TRBJ1-6 TRBV2 TRBD1
CASSSLRGQDHNEQFF TGTGCCAGCAGCTCCCTAAGGGGGCAGGACCACAATGAGCAGTTCTTC . TRBJ2-1 TRBV11-2 TRBD1
CASSLRPGLANNEQFF TGTGCCAGCAGCCTACGGCCGGGACTAGCGAACAATGAGCAGTTCTTC . TRBJ2-1 TRBV3-1/TRBV3-2 TRBD2
CSVELSRGRNVQYF TGCAGCGTTGAACTTTCCAGGGGGCGGAATGTGCAGTACTTC . TRBJ2-7 TRBV29-1 TRBD1
CASSPPLLADTEAFF TGTGCCAGCAGTCCTCCATTGTTAGCGGACACTGAAGCTTTCTTT . TRBJ1-1 TRBV6-5 .
CAISEARNTEAFF TGTGCCATCAGTGAGGCGAGGAACACTGAAGCTTTCTTT . TRBJ1-1 TRBV10-3 .
CASSELDYGYTF TGTGCCAGCAGTGAACTCGACTATGGCTACACCTTC once TRBJ1-2 TRBV6-1 .
CASRPVSTTNEKLFF TGTGCCAGCAGGCCTGTGAGCACAACTAATGAAAAACTGTTTTTT . TRBJ1-4 TRBV9 .
CASSLTGGPGSSPLHF TGCGCCAGCAGCCTGACAGGGGGCCCTGGAAGTTCACCCCTCCACTTT . TRBJ1-6 TRBV4-1 TRBD1
CASSQDTQGRRGYTF TGCGCCAGCAGCCAAGATACGCAGGGTCGGCGTGGCTACACCTTC once TRBJ1-2 TRBV4-1 .
CASSQKPGQASNQPQHF TGCGCCAGCAGCCAAAAACCGGGACAGGCAAGCAATCAGCCCCAGCATTTT once TRBJ1-5 TRBV4-1 TRBD1
CASSHTIGAETGTSGPKIGDTQYF TGTGCCAGCAGCCATACGATAGGGGCAGAAACCGGGACTAGCGGTCCTAAGATTGGAGATACGCAGTATTTT . TRBJ2-3 TRBV3-1/TRBV3-2 TRBD2
CASSFMATDTEAFF TGTGCCAGCAGTTTTATGGCGACGGACACTGAAGCTTTCTTT . TRBJ1-1 TRBV27 .
CASSEYELYEQYF TGTGCCAGCAGTGAGTATGAGCTGTACGAGCAGTACTTC . TRBJ2-7 TRBV12-3/TRBV12-4 .
CASSHSGGYTF TGTGCCAGCAGCCACAGCGGAGGCTACACCTTC . TRBJ1-2 TRBV3-1/TRBV3-2 .
CASSPGTGNVPLHF TGTGCCAGCAGCCCCGGGACAGGCAACGTCCCCCTCCACTTT . TRBJ1-6 TRBV6-5 TRBD1
CASSLTGSQPQHF TGTGCCAGCAGCCTTACAGGGAGTCAGCCCCAGCATTTT . TRBJ1-5 TRBV7-2 .
CASSLGASGSRDYEQFF TGTGCCAGCAGCTTAGGGGCTAGCGGGAGCCGGGACTACGAGCAGTTCTTC . TRBJ2-1 TRBV11-3 TRBD2
CASSRTDSYNQPQHF TGTGCCAGCTCACGCACCGACAGTTACAATCAGCCCCAGCATTTT . TRBJ1-5 TRBV18 .
CASSLGLAGFNEQFF TGCGCCAGCAGCTTGGGACTAGCGGGGTTCAATGAGCAGTTCTTC . TRBJ2-1 TRBV5-1 TRBD2
CASSESWESEQYF TGCGCCAGCAGTGAGTCGTGGGAGTCCGAGCAGTACTTC . TRBJ2-7 TRBV10-1 .
CASSLSASGSGTGELFF TGTGCCAGCAGCTTGAGCGCTAGCGGGAGTGGGACCGGGGAGCTGTTTTTT . TRBJ2-2 TRBV5-4 TRBD2
CASSSEYEQYF TGTGCCAGCAGTTCCGAATACGAGCAGTACTTC . TRBJ2-7 TRBV12-3/TRBV12-4 .
CASSVRLAGGLLTGELFF TGTGCCAGTAGTGTAAGACTAGCGGGAGGCCTACTCACCGGGGAGCTGTTTTTT . TRBJ2-2 TRBV19 TRBD2
CASITGANTGELFF TGTGCCAGCATAACGGGGGCCAACACCGGGGAGCTGTTTTTT . TRBJ2-2 TRBV6-5 .
CASRKEYGNIQYF TGTGCCAGCAGAAAGGAATATGGGAACATTCAGTACTTC . TRBJ2-4 TRBV6-5 .
CSVRGEANEKLFF TGCAGCGTCAGGGGTGAGGCTAATGAAAAACTGTTTTTT . TRBJ1-4 TRBV29-1 .
CATSTGTTYTDTQYF TGTGCCACCAGCACAGGGACGACGTACACAGATACGCAGTATTTT . TRBJ2-3 TRBV15 .
CASSTSGATYEQYF TGTGCCAGCAGCACTAGCGGGGCTACCTACGAGCAGTACTTC . TRBJ2-7 TRBV7-8 TRBD2
CASSQDTGFSYNSPLHF TGTGCCAGCAGCCAAGATACAGGATTCTCCTATAATTCACCCCTCCACTTT . TRBJ1-6 TRBV3-1/TRBV3-2 .
CASSYFPRQRNQPQHF TGTGCCAGCAGTTACTTTCCCCGACAGCGCAATCAGCCCCAGCATTTT . TRBJ1-5 TRBV6-5 .
CASSQRAAGNTIYF TGTGCCAGCAGCCAAAGGGCGGCTGGAAACACCATATATTTT . TRBJ1-3 TRBV14 .
CASSEFEVGQPQHF TGTGCCAGCAGTGAATTTGAGGTGGGCCAGCCCCAGCATTTT . TRBJ1-5 TRBV25-1 .
CASSLTDYLGNTIYF TGCGCCAGCAGCTTGACAGACTACCTAGGAAACACCATATATTTT . TRBJ1-3 TRBV5-1 .
CASSSGGVENEQFF TGTGCCAGCAGTTCAGGGGGCGTCGAAAATGAGCAGTTCTTC . TRBJ2-1 TRBV7-9 TRBD1
CASIPGGGRGDSSYNEQFF TGTGCCAGCATCCCCGGGGGCGGGAGGGGAGATAGCTCCTACAATGAGCAGTTCTTC . TRBJ2-1 TRBV7-8 TRBD2
CASRKQGALNYGYTF TGTGCCAGCAGGAAACAGGGGGCGCTTAACTATGGCTACACCTTC . TRBJ1-2 TRBV5-6 TRBD1
CASSQGLDTEAFF TGTGCCAGCTCACAGGGTTTGGACACTGAAGCTTTCTTT . TRBJ1-1 TRBV18 .
CASRLGGLGTEAFF TGTGCCAGCCGTTTGGGGGGGTTGGGCACTGAAGCTTTCTTT . TRBJ1-1 TRBV2 .
CAWNPPGAGNEKLFF TGTGCCTGGAACCCCCCGGGGGCGGGTAATGAAAAACTGTTTTTT . TRBJ1-4 TRBV30 .
CASSPSGDLEEQYF TGCGCCAGCAGCCCTTCCGGGGATCTGGAGGAGCAGTACTTC . TRBJ2-7 TRBV5-1 .
CASSERNSNQPQHF TGCGCCAGCAGTGAGCGGAATAGCAATCAGCCCCAGCATTTT . TRBJ1-5 TRBV10-2 .
CASSSASGGVAKNIQYF TGTGCCAGCAGCTCCGCTAGCGGGGGGGTAGCCAAAAACATTCAGTACTTC . TRBJ2-4 TRBV7-2 TRBD2
CASSPVPAANLYGYTF TGTGCCAGCTCACCAGTACCGGCCGCAAATCTTTATGGCTACACCTTC . TRBJ1-2 TRBV18 .